This T cell receptor beta chain came from a study of identical twins. Germline CDR1 reads MNHNS; CDR2 reads SASEGT. This CDR3 has 14 amino acids. The V end was cut by 6 bases, the J end by 2 bases, with 13 bases between. TCRdb redid the calling of the 5' RACE reads with MiXCR, one entry per CDR3 protein. Of 1.5 million to 2 million distinct CDR3 sequences listed, around 29% are singletons. This clonotype came up a few times. This receptor was taken from a newborn girl in good health. The chain carries TRBV6-1 and TRBJ1-2; tentatively, D is TRBD1 (5 bases). Source material: cord blood. The CDR3 nucleotides read TGTGCCAGCAGGGCACTGGACACCAACTATGGCTACACCTTC. Translation gives CASRALDTNYGYTF.